The present entry profiles one T cell receptor beta chain with its context. This clone has more than one count but fewer than ten. Its antigen is unknown. No much larger clone is present one base from it, and per-base qualities are unavailable. The entry originates in a study of metastatic and nonmetastatic thyroid tumors (dated by TCRdb to the early 2020s). Turning to the overall study: Repertoires from peripheral blood and from tumor or nodule tissue samples of malignant and benign thyroid patients were compared.

Results and caveats for the whole study, not just this receptor: In both blood and tumor samples, malignant tumors were reported to have significantly higher TCR beta diversity than benign nodules.

None of the patients had been given any treatment before thyroid surgery. Using T-cell receptor beta sequencing, the researchers looked back retrospectively at clinical samples from patients, gathered between about 2011 and 2019. The library was obtained by PCR. The instrument was an Illumina HiSeq 4000. High-throughput sequencing was used to profile the TCR beta-chain CDR3 region of every patient. From the authors' description of their analysis: The researchers built a classifier to tell apart papillary thyroid cancer patients with distant metastasis, based on CDR3 differences among clinicopathological groups. Repertoire diversity was assessed with the Shannon index, and tumor-blood repertoire similarity with the Morisita-Horn index. TCRdb's own reprocessing of the public reads used fastp at Q25 and MiXCR and kept productive beta chains. TCRdb, not the authors, supplied the V and J calls. The sample profile shows over 25,000 clones; around a fifth of them were found once. Together, the top ten hold about 8% of the sample.

The clonotype originates from a female donor with papillary thyroid cancer or a benign thyroid nodule (not recorded which). Some clones in this sample may be carry-over from other donors' samples. Sequenced: blood.

The CDR3 region has the sequence CASSPSLQGAITDTQYF. The DNA reads TGTGCCAGCAGCCCCAGCCTACAGGGGGCTATCACAGATACGCAGTATTTT. The rearrangement joined TRBV28 to TRBJ2-3; TRBD1 agrees with 9 junctional bases. V is trimmed back by 6 bases and J by 2 bases, and the junction contains 12 bases that no gene match accounts for. The germline V gene sets CDR1 to MDHEN and CDR2 to SYDVKM. The CDR3 runs 17 amino acids, cysteine and phenylalanine included. Just CDR3 DNA is preserved here, 51 bases in frame from base 1.